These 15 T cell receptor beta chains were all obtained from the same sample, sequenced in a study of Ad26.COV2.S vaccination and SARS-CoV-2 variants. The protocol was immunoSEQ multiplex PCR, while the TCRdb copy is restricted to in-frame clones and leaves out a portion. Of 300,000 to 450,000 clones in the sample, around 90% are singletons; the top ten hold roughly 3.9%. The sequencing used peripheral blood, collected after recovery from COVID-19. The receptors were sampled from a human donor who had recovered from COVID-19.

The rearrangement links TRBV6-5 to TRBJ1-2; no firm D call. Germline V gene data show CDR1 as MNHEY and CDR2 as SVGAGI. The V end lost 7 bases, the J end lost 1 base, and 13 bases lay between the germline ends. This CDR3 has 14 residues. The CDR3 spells CASNPARGNYGYTF. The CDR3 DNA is TGTGCCAGCAATCCGGCACGGGGTAACTATGGCTACACCTTC.

Here the CDR3 reads CASSELGGEAFF. The CDR3 coding sequence is TGTGCCAGCAGTGAATTGGGAGGTGAAGCTTTCTTT. V and J are TRBV25-1 and TRBJ1-1; D is unresolved. The CDR3 spans 12 residues. CDR1 is MGHDK and CDR2 is SYGVNS in the germline V gene. V was pared by 1 base and J by 7 bases, with 7 bases between.

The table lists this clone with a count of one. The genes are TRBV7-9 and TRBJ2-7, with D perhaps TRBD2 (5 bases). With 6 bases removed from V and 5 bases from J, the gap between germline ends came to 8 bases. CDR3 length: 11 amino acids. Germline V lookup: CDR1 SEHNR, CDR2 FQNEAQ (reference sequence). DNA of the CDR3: TGTGCCAGCAGGTCCGGGGACGAGCAGTACTTC. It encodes CASRSGDEQYF.

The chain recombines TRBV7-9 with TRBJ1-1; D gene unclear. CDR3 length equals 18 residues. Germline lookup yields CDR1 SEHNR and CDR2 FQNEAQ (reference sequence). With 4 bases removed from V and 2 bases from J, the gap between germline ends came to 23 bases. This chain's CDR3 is CASSSARGETLYNTEAFF. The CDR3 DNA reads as TGTGCCAGCAGCTCCGCCCGTGGGGAGACACTTTATAACACTGAAGCTTTCTTT.

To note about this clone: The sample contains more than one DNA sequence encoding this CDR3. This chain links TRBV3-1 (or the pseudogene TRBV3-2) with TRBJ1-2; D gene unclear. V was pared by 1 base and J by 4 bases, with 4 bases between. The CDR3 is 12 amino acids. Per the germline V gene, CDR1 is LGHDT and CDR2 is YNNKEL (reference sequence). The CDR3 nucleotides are TGTGCCAGCAGCCAAGTCTCCTATGGCTACACCTTC. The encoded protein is CASSQVSYGYTF.

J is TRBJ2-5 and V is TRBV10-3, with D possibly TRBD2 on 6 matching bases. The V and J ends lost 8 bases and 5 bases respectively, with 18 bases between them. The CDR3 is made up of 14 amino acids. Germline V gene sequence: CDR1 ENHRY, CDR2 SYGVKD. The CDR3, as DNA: TGTGCCATCGTTGCTAGGAGGGCGCCGGAGACCCAGTACTTC. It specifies CAIVARRAPETQYF.

Written as DNA, the CDR3 is TGTGCCAGCAGGACAGACCTAGAGACCCAGTACTTC. Translated, it gives CASRTDLETQYF. The rearrangement joins TRBV2 to TRBJ2-5; tentative D call: TRBD1 (5 bases). Trimming took off 6 bases at V and 4 bases at J, with 9 bases between the two ends. The CDR3 spans 12 residues. Germline values: CDR1 SNHLY, CDR2 FYNNEI.

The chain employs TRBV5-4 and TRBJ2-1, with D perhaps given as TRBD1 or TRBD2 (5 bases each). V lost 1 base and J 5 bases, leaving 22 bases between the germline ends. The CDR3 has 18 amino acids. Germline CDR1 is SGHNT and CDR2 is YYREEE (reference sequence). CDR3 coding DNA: TGTGCCAGCAGCTTGCGGGGCTACACAATAGAATCCGACAATGAGCAGTTCTTC. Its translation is CASSLRGYTIESDNEQFF.

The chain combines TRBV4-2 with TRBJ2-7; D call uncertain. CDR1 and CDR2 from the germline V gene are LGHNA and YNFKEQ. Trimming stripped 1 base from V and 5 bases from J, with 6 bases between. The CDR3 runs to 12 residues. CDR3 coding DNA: TGTGCCAGCAGCCAAGTTGTCCACGAGCAGTACTTC. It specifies CASSQVVHEQYF.

The CDR3 sequence is CASSQDPTGTGGGKLFF. CDR3 bases: TGCGCCAGCAGCCAAGATCCAACCGGGACAGGGGGCGGAAAACTGTTTTTT. V gene TRBV4-3 combines with J gene TRBJ1-4, with 12 bases matching TRBD1. The CDR3 contains 17 residues. Unmatched junction bases numbered 9, after V lost 0 bases and J lost 10 bases. CDR1 and CDR2 from the germline V gene are LGHNA and YSLEER.

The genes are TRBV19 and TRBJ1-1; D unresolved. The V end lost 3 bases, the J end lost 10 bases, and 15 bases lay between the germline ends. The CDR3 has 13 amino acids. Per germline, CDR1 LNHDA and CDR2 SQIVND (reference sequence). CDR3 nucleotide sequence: TGTGCCAGTAGTATCTCCGAAATTCGGCGAGCTTTCTTT. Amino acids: CASSISEIRRAFF.

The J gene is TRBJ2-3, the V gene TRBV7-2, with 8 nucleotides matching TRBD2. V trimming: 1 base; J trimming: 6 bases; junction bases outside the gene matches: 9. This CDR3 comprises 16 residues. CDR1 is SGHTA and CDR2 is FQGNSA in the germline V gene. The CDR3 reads CASSLVGAGVVDTQYF. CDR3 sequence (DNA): TGTGCCAGCAGCTTAGTAGGAGCGGGGGTGGTGGATACGCAGTATTTT.

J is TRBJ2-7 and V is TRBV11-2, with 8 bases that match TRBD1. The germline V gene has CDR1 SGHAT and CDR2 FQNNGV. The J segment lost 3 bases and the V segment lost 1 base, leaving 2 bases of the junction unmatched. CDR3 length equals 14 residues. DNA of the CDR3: TGTGCCAGCAGCTTAGGGACAGGGTACTACGAGCAGTACTTC. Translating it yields CASSLGTGYYEQYF.

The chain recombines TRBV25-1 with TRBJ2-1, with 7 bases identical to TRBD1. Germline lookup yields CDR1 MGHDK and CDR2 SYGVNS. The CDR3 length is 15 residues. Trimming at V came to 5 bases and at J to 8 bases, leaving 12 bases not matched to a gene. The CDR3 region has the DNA TGTGCCAGCAGTTTAGCGTCGACAGGGCGAGATGAGCAGTTCTTC. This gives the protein CASSLASTGRDEQFF.

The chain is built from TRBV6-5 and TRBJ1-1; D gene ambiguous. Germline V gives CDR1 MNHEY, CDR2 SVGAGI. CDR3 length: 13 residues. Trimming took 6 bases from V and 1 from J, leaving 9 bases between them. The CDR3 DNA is TGTGCCAGCAGACCACCTACGAACACTGAAGCTTTCTTT. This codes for CASRPPTNTEAFF.